Below, 31 T cell receptor beta chains from the same sample are listed, as sequenced in a study of blood T cell repertoires in COVID-19 (dated by TCRdb to the early 2020s). The library was built by means of the immunoSEQ multiplex PCR assay. What TCRdb holds here is the immuneACCESS table cut down to in-frame rearrangements. Part of the clones is not present; checked against another copy, under half of the missing clones reflect an unresolved V gene, and the others are unexplained. In this sample the table shows 70,000 or so clones, roughly 89% of which occur a single time. The top ten clonotypes cover 7.5% to 9% of the sample. Sample: peripheral blood. These receptors were collected from a human donor in a cohort sampled during active COVID-19.

The chain links TRBV28 to TRBJ2-7, with 10 bases identical to TRBD1. Losses at the gene ends were 4 bases for V and 3 bases for J; bases not matched to a gene: 0. The germline V gene encodes CDR1 MDHEN and CDR2 SYDVKM. The CDR3 spans 13 residues. CDR3 residues: CASSWTGGYEQYF. The CDR3 DNA is TGTGCCAGCAGTTGGACAGGGGGCTACGAGCAGTACTTC.

The chain uses TRBV9 and TRBJ2-3; TRBD2 matches 10 bases. CDR3 length equals 16 residues. V dropped 4 bases and J dropped 5; count of bases not matched to a gene: 10. Germline lookup yields CDR1 SGDLS and CDR2 YYNGEE. CDR3 protein: CASSPTQRGGRDTQYF. The CDR3 region has the DNA TGTGCCAGCAGCCCAACTCAGCGGGGGGGCCGAGATACGCAGTATTTT. Together with reference TRBV9 and TRBJ2-3, the CDR3 gives the full variable domain: DSGVTQTPKHLITATGQRVTLRCSPRSGDLSVYWYQQSLDQGLQFLIQYYNGEERAKGNILERFSAQQFPDLHSELNLSSLELGDSALYFCASSPTQRGGRDTQYFGPGTRLTVL.

This clone has a single count. For the CDR3, the DNA is TGTGCCAGTAGCATGGGACAGGGTATGGGACTCACCTCTGGAAACACCATATATTTT. Encoded protein: CASSMGQGMGLTSGNTIYF. This chain links TRBV19 with TRBJ1-3; 9 bases map to TRBD1. Germline-derived CDR1 and CDR2 are LNHDA and SQIVND (reference sequence). V was pared by 6 bases and J by 0 bases, with 15 bases of the junction left unmatched. The CDR3 is 19 residues long.

This clone came up a few times. V gene TRBV2 combines with J gene TRBJ2-7, with 9 bases fitting TRBD2. CDR3 length: 14 residues. V gave up 7 bases and J gave up 11 bases; unmatched junction bases: 15. The germline gives CDR1 SNHLY, CDR2 FYNNEI. CDR3 nucleotide sequence: TGTGCCAGCACCCTACGACCCTTAGCGGGGGAGGAGTACTTC. Translated, it gives CASTLRPLAGEEYF.

The chain is built from TRBV4-1 and TRBJ1-1; 7 bases are a match to TRBD1. CDR3 length: 16 residues. V trimming: 2 bases; J trimming: 0 bases; junction bases outside the gene matches: 6. Germline loops: CDR1 MGHRA, CDR2 YSYEKL. The CDR3 loop reads CASSQRLGQMNTEAFF. CDR3 bases: TGCGCCAGCAGCCAAAGGCTGGGACAGATGAACACTGAAGCTTTCTTT.

The chain joins TRBV19 to TRBJ1-5, with unresolved D. The CDR3 runs to 16 residues. Trimming removed 2 bases at V and 0 bases at J, with 11 bases between. Germline loops: CDR1 LNHDA, CDR2 SQIVND (reference sequence). The CDR3 here is CASSISTAYSNQPQHF. For the CDR3, the DNA is TGTGCCAGTAGTATAAGTACAGCCTATAGCAATCAGCCCCAGCATTTT.

This clone appeared a single time. The V and J genes are TRBV9 and TRBJ2-4; 7 nucleotides align to TRBD2. The length of the CDR3 is 16 residues. CDR1 SGDLS and CDR2 YYNGEE come from the germline V gene. Trimming took 2 bases from V and 9 from J; bases not matched to a gene: 14. DNA of the CDR3: TGTGCCAGCAGCGTTGGACCGGGGGGTCAACTTGGCATTCAGTACTTC. This encodes CASSVGPGGQLGIQYF.

The V and J genes are TRBV1 and TRBJ2-7; TRBD2 is taken as the D call from the table, unchecked against the DNA. TRBV1 is described as a pseudogene. The CDR3 contains 18 residues. The CDR3 nucleotides read TGCACCAGCAGCCAAGGTGCTAGCGGGGGGGCATCCCCCTACGAGCAGTACTTC. It specifies CTSSQGASGGASPYEQYF.

This chain connects TRBV12-3 or TRBV12-4 to TRBJ1-1, with no clear D. Deletions cut 3 bases from V and 3 bases from J, with 8 bases between. The length of the CDR3 is 13 residues. The CDR3, as DNA: TGTGCCAGCAGTTTGAGGTTGGACACTGAAGCTTTCTTT. It codes for CASSLRLDTEAFF.

This clone has more than one count but fewer than ten. V is TRBV6-1 and J is TRBJ2-6, with D maybe TRBD1 (5 bases). The ends were cut back, 2 bases at V and 0 bases at J, with 5 bases in the middle. The CDR3 has 15 amino acids. The germline V gene has CDR1 MNHNS and CDR2 SASEGT. The CDR3 DNA sequence: TGTGCCAGCAGTGAACAGGGCTCTGGGGCCAACGTCCTGACTTTC. Translating it yields CASSEQGSGANVLTF.

The J gene is TRBJ1-1, the V gene TRBV6-6; unclear D gene. The ends were cut back, 6 bases at V and 6 bases at J, with 17 bases in the middle. The CDR3 is 14 residues long. Germline loops: CDR1 MNHNY, CDR2 SVGAGI (reference sequence). CDR3 protein: CASSSSQSGAEAFF. The CDR3 DNA sequence: TGTGCCAGCAGCTCCAGCCAATCAGGCGCTGAAGCTTTCTTT.

This chain joins TRBV11-2 and TRBJ2-5; TRBD2 might be the D (7 bases). The V end lost 5 bases, the J end lost 2 bases, and 21 bases lay between the germline ends. This CDR3 is 17 amino acids long. The germline V gene has CDR1 SGHAT and CDR2 FQNNGV. The CDR3 bases are TGTGCCAGCAGCCCCCGTGGGGGGGGCGGGATACAAGAGACCCAGTACTTC. This translates into CASSPRGGGGIQETQYF.

This clone was observed a single time. The chain has TRBV5-4 and TRBJ1-6, with a weak D call TRBD1 (6 bases). Germline V gene lookup returns CDR1 SGHNT and CDR2 YYREEE (reference sequence). The CDR3 length is 15 residues. The V gene lost 2 bases and the J gene lost 9 bases, with 15 bases spanning the gap. CDR3 amino acids: CASSFGGTSASPLHF. Here the CDR3 DNA reads TGTGCCAGCAGCTTTGGTGGGACATCAGCTTCACCCCTCCACTTT. Based on the CDR3 plus reference TRBV5-4 and TRBJ1-6, the full variable domain is ETGVTQSPTHLIKTRGQQVTLRCSSQSGHNTVSWYQQALGQGPQFIFQYYREEENGRGNFPPRFSGLQFPNYSSELNVNALELDDSALYLCASSFGGTSASPLHFGNGTRLTVT.

The chain links TRBV6-2 or TRBV6-3 to TRBJ1-5, with D possibly TRBD1 on 5 matching bases. With 2 bases removed from V and 3 bases from J, the gap between germline ends came to 11 bases. CDR1 MNHEY and CDR2 SVGEGT come from the germline V gene. The CDR3 extends over 15 amino acids. CDR3 nucleotide sequence: TGTGCCAGCAGTTACGCGACAGTAGACAATCAGCCCCAGCATTTT. Protein sequence: CASSYATVDNQPQHF.

The chain joins TRBV18 to TRBJ1-1; a possible D gene is TRBD1 (6 bases). The length of the CDR3 is 14 residues. Per the germline V gene, CDR1 is KGHSH and CDR2 is LQKENI. Trimming pared 6 bases from V and 0 bases from J, leaving 11 bases between. The chain's CDR3 is CASSEGDLNTEAFF. Written as DNA, the CDR3 is TGTGCCAGCTCTGAGGGGGATTTGAACACTGAAGCTTTCTTT.

The CDR3 loop is CATSRPGQEGDGYTF. The CDR3 DNA reads TGTGCCACCAGCAGACCGGGACAGGAAGGGGATGGCTACACCTTC. This rearrangement joins TRBV15 to TRBJ1-2; 8 bases are a match to TRBD1. V was clipped by 2 bases and J by 6 bases; unmatched bases: 8. Germline V gene lookup returns CDR1 LNHNV and CDR2 YYDKDF (reference sequence). The length of the CDR3 is 15 residues.

The chain employs TRBV11-2 and TRBJ2-7; the match to TRBD2 covers 11 bases. V lost 1 base, J lost 3 bases, and 8 bases stayed unmatched. The CDR3 totals 17 residues. Germline CDR1 and CDR2: SGHAT and FQNNGV. The DNA of the CDR3 is TGTGCCAGCAGCTTAGTCCCCACGACTAGCGGGAACTACGAGCAGTACTTC. Residues: CASSLVPTTSGNYEQYF.

V is TRBV7-2 and J is TRBJ2-7, with 7 bases aligning to TRBD2. V lost 0 bases to trimming and J lost 5 bases; unmatched junction nucleotides: 4. The germline gives CDR1 SGHTA, CDR2 FQGNSA. The CDR3 has 14 amino acids. The CDR3 protein is CASSLAWGGDEQYF. DNA for the CDR3: TGTGCCAGCAGCTTAGCGTGGGGGGGGGACGAGCAGTACTTC.

This chain joins TRBV6-2 or TRBV6-3 and TRBJ1-2; D remains unclear. Looked up from germline, CDR1 is MNHEY and CDR2 is SVGEGT. This CDR3 comprises 15 residues. Trimming took 4 bases from V and 2 from J, leaving 14 bases between them. CDR3 amino acids: CASSSLGGRNYGYTF. CDR3 in DNA: TGTGCCAGCAGTTCCCTCGGAGGGAGGAACTATGGCTACACCTTC.

The chain joins TRBV5-1 to TRBJ1-1; weak D call: TRBD1 (6 bases). V dropped 2 bases and J dropped 4 bases, with 12 bases sitting between them. This CDR3 has 14 residues. Germline CDR1 SGHRS, CDR2 YFSETQ. CDR3 sequence reads: CASSFGGRATEAFF. In DNA, the CDR3 is TGCGCCAGCAGCTTCGGGGGGCGGGCCACTGAAGCTTTCTTT.

The DNA of the CDR3 is TGCAGCGCTTGGGCTGACAGGGGGGCTGAAGCTTTCTTT. Translating it yields CSAWADRGAEAFF. The chain has TRBV29-1 and TRBJ1-1; 9 bases are shared with TRBD1. The ends lost 7 bases at V and 6 bases at J; junction bases unmatched: 9. CDR1 is SQVTM and CDR2 is ANQGSEA in the germline V gene. The CDR3 extends over 13 amino acids.

The chain carries TRBV9 and TRBJ1-2; TRBD1 might be the D (5 bases). The germline gives CDR1 SGDLS, CDR2 YYNGEE. The CDR3 length is 14 residues. V shed 3 bases and J shed 3 bases, with 12 bases lying between them. The CDR3 protein is CASSAGTDYYGYTF. The DNA of the CDR3 is TGTGCCAGCAGCGCGGGGACTGATTACTATGGCTACACCTTC.

The chain is built from TRBV5-1 and TRBJ2-7; D is possibly TRBD1 (6 bases). The CDR3 covers 14 residues. Trimming shortened V by 0 bases and J by 1 base, and 8 bases separated the two germline ends. Germline loops: CDR1 SGHRS, CDR2 YFSETQ. CDR3 nucleotides: TGCGCCAGCAGCTTGGCAAGGGGGTCCTACGAGCAGTACTTC. It encodes CASSLARGSYEQYF.

V usage is TRBV28 and J usage is TRBJ2-6, with TRBD1 identical over 9 bases. Trimming at V came to 7 bases and at J to 1 base, leaving 11 bases not matched to a gene. Germline assignment: CDR1 MDHEN and CDR2 SYDVKM. This CDR3 is 18 amino acids long. As DNA, the CDR3 is TGTGCCAGCACCATCCCAGACAGGGGGGAATCTGGGGCCAACGTCCTGACTTTC. It encodes CASTIPDRGESGANVLTF. The full variable domain, in which reference TRBV28 and TRBJ2-6 provide the parts outside the CDR3, is DVKVTQSSRYLVKRTGEKVFLECVQDMDHENMFWYRQDPGLGLRLIYFSYDVKMKEKGDIPEGYSVSREKKERFSLILESASTNQTSMYLCASTIPDRGESGANVLTFGAGSRLTVL.

The chain combines TRBV28 with TRBJ2-7, with D possibly matching TRBD2 (5 bases). The V and J ends lost 2 bases and 5 bases respectively, with 13 bases between them. The CDR3 covers 14 residues. Germline V gene data show CDR1 as MDHEN and CDR2 as SYDVKM. CDR3 region: CASSLRPRGNEQYF. Written as DNA, the CDR3 is TGTGCCAGCAGTTTACGCCCGAGAGGGAACGAGCAGTACTTC. Full variable domain (outside the CDR3, taken from reference TRBV28 and TRBJ2-7): DVKVTQSSRYLVKRTGEKVFLECVQDMDHENMFWYRQDPGLGLRLIYFSYDVKMKEKGDIPEGYSVSREKKERFSLILESASTNQTSMYLCASSLRPRGNEQYFGPGTRLTVT.

This chain uses TRBV9 with TRBJ2-7; 15 bases agree with TRBD2. Germline V gene sequence: CDR1 SGDLS, CDR2 YYNGEE. The CDR3 length is 17 residues. V shed 4 bases and J 5 bases; nucleotides not matched to a gene: 10. CDR3 DNA: TGTGCCAGCAGCCCGGGACTAGCGGGGGGATTGGGGAACGAGCAGTACTTC. Protein product: CASSPGLAGGLGNEQYF.

The chain couples TRBV7-9 to TRBJ1-1; D might be TRBD1 (6 bases). The CDR3 contains 14 residues. Germline CDR1 reads SEHNR; CDR2 reads FQNEAQ (reference sequence). The ends were cut back, 5 bases at V and 1 base at J, with 11 bases in the middle. The DNA of the CDR3 is TGTGCCAGCAGCCCTTTACAGGGGAACACTGAAGCTTTCTTT. Translation: CASSPLQGNTEAFF.

The chain is built from TRBV7-9 and TRBJ1-5, with unresolved D. Germline V gives CDR1 SEHNR, CDR2 FQNEAQ (reference sequence). Trimming removed 1 base from V and 7 bases from J, with 14 bases in between. This CDR3 is 15 amino acids long. The CDR3 is CASSLVDEAGQPQHF. The CDR3 nucleotides are TGTGCCAGCAGCTTAGTAGACGAGGCGGGCCAGCCCCAGCATTTT.

This rearrangement joins TRBV9 to TRBJ2-7; D may be TRBD2 (7 bases). Trimming left V 0 bases short and J 0 bases short, with 22 bases between. Germline V gene lookup returns CDR1 SGDLS and CDR2 YYNGEE. The CDR3 runs to 19 residues. The CDR3 sequence: CASSVEAGTEGGSSYEQYF. CDR3 coding DNA: TGTGCCAGCAGCGTAGAGGCAGGGACCGAGGGGGGGAGCTCCTACGAGCAGTACTTC.

The V call is TRBV12-3 or TRBV12-4, the J call TRBJ2-7; a possible D gene is TRBD1 (6 bases). CDR3 length: 12 amino acids. The V end was cut by 5 bases, the J end by 3 bases, with 8 bases between. The chain's CDR3 is CASSPGDYEQYF. The DNA of the CDR3 is TGTGCCAGCAGTCCAGGGGACTACGAGCAGTACTTC.

J is TRBJ1-1 and V is TRBV4-1; D is perhaps TRBD1 (5 bases). The germline gives CDR1 MGHRA, CDR2 YSYEKL. The CDR3 covers 14 residues. V was trimmed by 0 bases and J by 4 bases, leaving 9 bases between them. Here the CDR3 reads CASSQEQEFTEAFF. The CDR3 nucleotides read TGCGCCAGCAGCCAAGAACAGGAGTTCACTGAAGCTTTCTTT.